Listed below are T cell receptor beta chains from one sample, sequenced in a study of cytomegalovirus exposure and HLA in healthy donors. The method was immunoSEQ multiplex PCR; TCRdb's version includes in-frame clones alone and lacks a portion of them. The table lists more than 85,000 clones. Sequencing used PBMCs. Receptors were obtained from a girl aged 10-17 years in good health and CMV-seropositive. Both conserved end residues are trimmed from each CDR3.

V gene	J gene	CDR3 protein
TRBV7-2	TRBJ1-3	ASSLNSGNTIY
TRBV10-3	TRBJ1-1	AISEEGELNTEAF
TRBV7-6	TRBJ1-1	ASSLPGVMNTEAF
TRBV6-5	TRBJ2-5	ASIGQGQETQY
TRBV4-2	TRBJ1-6	ASSQDPDSANSPLH
TRBV6-6	TRBJ1-2	ASSATRGYGYT
TRBV7-2	TRBJ1-4	ASSRRQGNEKLF
TRBV4-1	TRBJ2-5	ASSQQVGGDGETQY
TRBV7-6	TRBJ2-2	ASSPRQDREAGELF
TRBV28	TRBJ1-3	ASSFGEYTIY
TRBV11-2	TRBJ2-5	ASSAGPIQETQY
TRBV19	TRBJ1-6	ASSIGDRGYNSPLH
TRBV19	TRBJ2-5	ASRWRGGEETQY
TRBV11-3	TRBJ1-1	ASSIGTADTEAF
TRBV25-1	TRBJ1-2	ASSELWVEEGAYGYT
TRBV30	TRBJ1-1	ALSDTEAF
TRBV4-3	TRBJ1-5	ASSQDVGQGNNQPQH